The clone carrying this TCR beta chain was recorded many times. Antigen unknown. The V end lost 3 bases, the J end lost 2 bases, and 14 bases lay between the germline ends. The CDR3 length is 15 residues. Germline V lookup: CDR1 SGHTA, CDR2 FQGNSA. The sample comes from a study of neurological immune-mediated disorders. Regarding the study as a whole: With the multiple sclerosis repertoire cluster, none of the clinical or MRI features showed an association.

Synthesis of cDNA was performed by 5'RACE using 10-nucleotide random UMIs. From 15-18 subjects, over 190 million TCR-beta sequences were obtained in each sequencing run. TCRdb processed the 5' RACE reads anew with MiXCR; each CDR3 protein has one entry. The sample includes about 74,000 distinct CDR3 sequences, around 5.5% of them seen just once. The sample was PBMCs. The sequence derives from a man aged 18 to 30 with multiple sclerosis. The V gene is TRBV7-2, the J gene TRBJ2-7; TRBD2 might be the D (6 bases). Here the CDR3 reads CASSLSGGFAYEQYF. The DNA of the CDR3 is TGTGCCAGCAGCTTGAGTGGAGGGTTTGCCTACGAGCAGTACTTC. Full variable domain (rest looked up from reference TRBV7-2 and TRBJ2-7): GAGVSQSPSNKVTEKGKDVELRCDPISGHTALYWYRQSLGQGLEFLIYFQGNSAPDKSGLPSDRFSAERTGGSVSTLTIQRTQQEDSAVYLCASSLSGGFAYEQYFGPGTRLTVT.